The 3 T cell receptor beta chains listed next were all sequenced from one sample in a study of prognosis after radiotherapy for stage I lung cancer (dated by TCRdb to about 2021). The instrument was an Illumina HiSeq 3000. Two rounds of multiplex PCR on genomic DNA were used to amplify the TCR beta CDR3 region. The first PCR round used primers specific to each TRBV and TRBJ gene, with sequences filed in Chinese patent CN105087789A. In TCRdb, the public reads were trimmed at Q25 with fastp and aligned with MiXCR, with productive beta chains retained. Merged by CDR3 protein, the rows form single entries marked with the most common genes and DNA. The table for this sample lists fewer than 35,000 distinct CDR3 sequences; around 32% of them were counted only once. 9% to 14% of the sample is taken by the ten largest. The source was PBMCs, collected before or after stereotactic body radiation therapy (not recorded which). Every receptor here comes from a donor of 50 years or more with non-small cell lung cancer.

At least ten counts were recorded for this clonotype. The chain has TRBV20-1 and TRBJ2-5; TRBD2 agrees at 9 bases. The length of the CDR3 is 18 residues. Unmatched junction bases numbered 20, after V lost 2 bases and J lost 7 bases. CDR1 is DFQATT, CDR2 SNEGSKA, per germline (reference sequence). CDR3 loop: CSARSHRGTSRLMGTQYF. CDR3 nucleotide sequence: TGCAGTGCTAGAAGTCACCGCGGGACTAGCCGTCTAATGGGGACCCAGTACTTC.

This clonotype was recorded at least ten times. This chain uses TRBV28 with TRBJ2-2; 8 positions match TRBD2. CDR1 is MDHEN and CDR2 is SYDVKM in the germline V gene. Trimming removed 6 bases from V and 5 bases from J; junction bases left unmatched: 2. The CDR3 runs 13 residues. The CDR3 bases are TGTGCCAGCAGCGGCGGGAGGACCGGGGAGCTGTTTTTT. Its protein product is CASSGGRTGELFF. Full variable domain (rest looked up from reference TRBV28 and TRBJ2-2): DVKVTQSSRYLVKRTGEKVFLECVQDMDHENMFWYRQDPGLGLRLIYFSYDVKMKEKGDIPEGYSVSREKKERFSLILESASTNQTSMYLCASSGGRTGELFFGEGSRLTVL.

There are many counts of this clonotype. V gene TRBV7-6 combines with J gene TRBJ2-5; TRBD2 might be the D (6 bases). Germline V gives CDR1 SGHVS, CDR2 FNYEAQ. Trimming took off 4 bases at V and 3 bases at J, with 15 bases between the two ends. This CDR3 spans 15 amino acids. The CDR3 DNA follows: TGTGCCAGCAGCTCCTCGGAGGGTAATGAAGAGACCCAGTACTTC. It yields the protein CASSSSEGNEETQYF.